Below are 16 T cell receptor beta chains sequenced from a single sample in a study of OX40 agonist ivuxolimab in advanced cancers. Profiling relied on immunoSEQ multiplex PCR, and the TCRdb table lists in-frame clones only, not all of them. This table holds about 100,000 clones, about nine tenths found once. This sample comprised CD4+ or CD8+ T cells sorted from blood, obtained in a trial of the OX40 agonist ivuxolimab. These receptors all stem from an adult with an advanced solid tumor such as melanoma, head and neck, liver or kidney cancer.

The gene calls are TRBV2 and TRBJ1-3; 8 nucleotides agree with TRBD1. Unmatched junction bases numbered 10, after V lost 7 bases and J lost 8 bases. This CDR3 is 14 amino acids long. Germline values: CDR1 SNHLY, CDR2 FYNNEI. The CDR3 loop is CASNSDRVRDTIYF. The CDR3 nucleotides are TGTGCCAGCAACTCGGACAGGGTCCGGGACACCATATATTTT.

The gene calls are TRBV29-1 and TRBJ2-7; 8 positions agree with TRBD2. V was pared by 7 bases and J by 3 bases, with 8 bases of the junction left unmatched. CDR3 length: 13 amino acids. Per germline, CDR1 SQVTM and CDR2 ANQGSEA. CDR3 DNA: TGCAGCGCCCGGGAGGGCCATCTCTACGAGCAGTACTTC. It yields the protein CSAREGHLYEQYF.

The V and J genes are TRBV7-6 and TRBJ2-1, with TRBD2 matching 10 bases. The CDR3 length is 16 residues. V shed 5 bases and J 7 bases; nucleotides not matched to a gene: 11. Germline V lookup: CDR1 SGHVS, CDR2 FNYEAQ. The CDR3 loop is CASSRATSGITNEQFF. DNA for the CDR3: TGTGCCAGCAGCCGCGCAACTAGCGGGATAACGAATGAGCAGTTCTTC.

The chain has TRBV18 and TRBJ2-7; 11 bases are shared with TRBD2. Germline loops: CDR1 KGHSH, CDR2 LQKENI. Trimming at V came to 3 bases and at J to 4 bases, leaving 5 bases not matched to a gene. This CDR3 spans 15 amino acids. The CDR3 DNA follows: TGTGCCAGCTCACCCCCGACTAGCGGGAAGTACGAGCAGTACTTC. Translating it yields CASSPPTSGKYEQYF.

The rearrangement links TRBV5-1 to TRBJ2-1, with D hard to call. The CDR3 runs to 14 residues. Germline CDR1 reads SGHRS; CDR2 reads YFSETQ. V was cut by 3 bases and J by 6 bases, with 13 bases left in between. The CDR3 DNA sequence: TGCGCCAGCAGCTACCGCGTTGGTTCCAATGAGCAGTTCTTC. Translated, it gives CASSYRVGSNEQFF.

This sequence joins TRBV6-1 and TRBJ2-7, with D unresolved. The CDR3 loop spans 8 amino acids. Germline-derived CDR1 and CDR2 are MNHNS and SASEGT. The V end lost 6 bases, the J end lost 10 bases, and 4 bases lay between the germline ends. CDR3 nucleotides: TGTGCCAGCAGCCTCCAGTACTTC. This sequence encodes CASSLQYF.

The rearrangement uses TRBV10-3 and TRBJ2-2; 9 bases agree with TRBD1. The germline V gene encodes CDR1 ENHRY and CDR2 SYGVKD. V shed 2 bases, J shed 4 bases, and the junction held 11 bases outside the gene matches. There are 18 residues in the CDR3. This CDR3 is CAISEGRWDRDSTGELFF. The CDR3 coding sequence is TGTGCCATCAGTGAGGGGAGGTGGGACAGGGATTCCACCGGGGAGCTGTTTTTT.

The CDR3 sequence: CASSRQGSSYNEQFF. The CDR3 DNA follows: TGTGCCAGCAGCCGGCAGGGGAGCTCCTACAATGAGCAGTTCTTC. The gene calls are TRBV7-2 and TRBJ2-1, with a tentative D call TRBD1 (6 bases). V was cut by 5 bases and J by 0 bases, with 11 bases left in between. CDR1 is SGHTA and CDR2 is FQGNSA in the germline V gene. The CDR3 consists of 15 residues.

This clone came up once. DNA for the CDR3: TGTGCCAGTAGTATAGATGGGACAGGGTTCTCCTACAATGAGCAGTTCTTC. Amino acids: CASSIDGTGFSYNEQFF. The gene calls are TRBV19 and TRBJ2-1; TRBD1 agrees at 9 bases. CDR3 size: 17 residues. V trimming: 0 bases; J trimming: 0 bases; junction bases outside the gene matches: 3. CDR1 is LNHDA, CDR2 SQIVND, per germline (reference sequence). Full variable domain (outside the CDR3, taken from reference TRBV19 and TRBJ2-1): DGGITQSPKYLFRKEGQNVTLSCEQNLNHDAMYWYRQDPGQGLRLIYYSQIVNDFQKGDIAEGYSVSREKKESFPLTVTSAQKNPTAFYLCASSIDGTGFSYNEQFFGPGTRLTVL.

This chain joins TRBV29-1 and TRBJ1-5, with D possibly being TRBD1 (6 bases). This CDR3 is 14 amino acids long. The ends were cut back, 4 bases at V and 6 bases at J, with 16 bases in the middle. CDR1 and CDR2 (germline): SQVTM, ANQGSEA. The CDR3 protein is CSVVLGTTGQPQHF. Here the CDR3 DNA reads TGCAGCGTTGTATTGGGGACAACGGGTCAGCCCCAGCATTTT.

The chain uses TRBV2 and TRBJ1-5; D might be TRBD1 (5 bases). The ends were cut back, 6 bases at V and 7 bases at J, with 13 bases in the middle. The CDR3 runs 13 residues. CDR1 SNHLY and CDR2 FYNNEI come from the germline V gene. DNA of the CDR3: TGTGCCAGCAGCCAGGGACGGGGGCAGCCCCAGCATTTT. This translates into CASSQGRGQPQHF.

This chain joins TRBV6-5 and TRBJ2-1; D perhaps matches TRBD2 (5 bases). CDR1 MNHEY and CDR2 SVGAGI come from the germline V gene. V lost 6 bases and J 9 bases, leaving 15 bases between the germline ends. This CDR3 is built from 13 residues. The CDR3, as DNA: TGTGCCAGCAGCCCAGCGGTCCCGAGTGAGCAGTTCTTC. It codes for CASSPAVPSEQFF.

This clone was counted only a few times. The V call is TRBV30, the J call TRBJ2-3; 9 bases line up with TRBD2. There are 16 residues in the CDR3. The germline V gene has CDR1 GTSNPN and CDR2 SVGIG (reference sequence). V lost 0 bases and J lost 5; bases outside the gene matches: 9. CDR3 bases: TGTGCCTGGAGTGTAGGGGCGCGGGGGGGCATAGATACGCAGTATTTT. Encoded protein: CAWSVGARGGIDTQYF.

The chain employs TRBV19 and TRBJ1-2; D is undetermined. Trimming took 5 bases from V and 10 from J, leaving 14 bases between them. In germline, CDR1 is LNHDA, CDR2 SQIVND (reference sequence). The CDR3 is made up of 12 amino acids. The CDR3 region has the DNA TGTGCCAGTAGTCTGAGCGGGGAGTTCTACACCTTC. Translated: CASSLSGEFYTF.

The rearrangement uses TRBV2 and TRBJ2-7; D possibly corresponds to TRBD2 (5 bases). Trimming cost V 4 bases and J 1 base, with 11 bases left between them. CDR1 is SNHLY and CDR2 is FYNNEI in the germline V gene. This CDR3 is built from 14 residues. The CDR3 here is CASSVRGGSYEQYF. In nucleotides, the CDR3 is TGTGCCAGCAGTGTCCGGGGTGGGTCCTACGAGCAGTACTTC.

CDR3 sequence reads: CASSVPGRKNEKLFF. In DNA form, the CDR3 reads TGTGCCAGTAGTGTACCGGGACGGAAGAATGAAAAACTGTTTTTT. The V and J genes are TRBV19 and TRBJ1-4; D perhaps matches TRBD1 (5 bases). From germline, CDR1 is LNHDA and CDR2 SQIVND (reference sequence). The V end was cut by 5 bases, the J end by 5 bases, with 15 bases between. CDR3 size: 15 residues.